The clone carrying this T cell receptor beta chain was picked up many times. TCRdb reprocessed the 5' RACE reads with MiXCR, giving one entry per CDR3 protein. The table lists 60,000 or so distinct CDR3 sequences, under 11% of them singletons. The data are from a study of early T cells in non-severe SARS-CoV-2 infection. Sequencing was performed on whole blood. This TCR was recovered from an adult who was a healthcare worker with PCR-confirmed SARS-CoV-2 infection or an uninfected control (not recorded which).

Written as DNA, the CDR3 is TGCGCCAGCAGCTTGAGGGGAGAGACCCAGTACTTC. Translating it yields CASSLRGETQYF. V usage is TRBV5-1 and J usage is TRBJ2-5, with TRBD1 as a possible D gene (5 bases). The CDR3 has 12 amino acids. The germline CDR1 and CDR2 sequences are SGHRS and YFSETQ. V lost 1 base and J 4 bases, leaving 5 bases between the germline ends.